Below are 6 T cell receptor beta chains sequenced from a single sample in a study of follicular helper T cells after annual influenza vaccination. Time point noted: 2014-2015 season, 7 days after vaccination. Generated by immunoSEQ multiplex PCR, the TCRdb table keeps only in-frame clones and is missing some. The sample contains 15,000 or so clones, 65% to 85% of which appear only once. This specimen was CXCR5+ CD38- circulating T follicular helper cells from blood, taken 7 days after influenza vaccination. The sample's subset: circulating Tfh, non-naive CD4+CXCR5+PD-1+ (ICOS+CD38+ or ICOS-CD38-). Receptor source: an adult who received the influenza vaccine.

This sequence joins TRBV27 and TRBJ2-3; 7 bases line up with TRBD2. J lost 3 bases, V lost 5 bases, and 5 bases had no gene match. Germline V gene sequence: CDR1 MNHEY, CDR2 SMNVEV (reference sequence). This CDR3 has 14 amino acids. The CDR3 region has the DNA TGTGCCAGCAGTCCTTTCGGGGGGACAGATACGCAGTATTTT. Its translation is CASSPFGGTDTQYF.

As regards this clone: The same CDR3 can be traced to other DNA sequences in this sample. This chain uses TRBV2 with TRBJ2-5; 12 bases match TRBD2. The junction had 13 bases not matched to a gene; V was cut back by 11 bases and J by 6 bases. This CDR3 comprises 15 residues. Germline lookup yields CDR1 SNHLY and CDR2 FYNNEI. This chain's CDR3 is CASSPLAGGLKTQYF. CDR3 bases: TGTGCCTCCAGCCCCCTAGCGGGAGGGTTAAAGACCCAGTACTTC.

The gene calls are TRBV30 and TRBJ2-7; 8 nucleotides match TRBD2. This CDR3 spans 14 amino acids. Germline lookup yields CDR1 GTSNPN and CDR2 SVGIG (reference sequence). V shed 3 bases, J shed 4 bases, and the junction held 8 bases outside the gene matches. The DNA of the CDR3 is TGTGCCTGGAGACCGACACCGGGGGGGTACGAGCAGTACTTC. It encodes CAWRPTPGGYEQYF.

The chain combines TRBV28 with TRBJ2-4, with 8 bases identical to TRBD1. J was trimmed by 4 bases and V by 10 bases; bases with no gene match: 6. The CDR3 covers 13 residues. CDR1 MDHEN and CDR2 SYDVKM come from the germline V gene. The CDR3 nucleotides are TGTGCCACGCTTGACAGGGGAAAAAACATTCAGTACTTC. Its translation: CATLDRGKNIQYF. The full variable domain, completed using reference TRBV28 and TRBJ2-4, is DVKVTQSSRYLVKRTGEKVFLECVQDMDHENMFWYRQDPGLGLRLIYFSYDVKMKEKGDIPEGYSVSREKKERFSLILESASTNQTSMYLCATLDRGKNIQYFGAGTRLSVL.

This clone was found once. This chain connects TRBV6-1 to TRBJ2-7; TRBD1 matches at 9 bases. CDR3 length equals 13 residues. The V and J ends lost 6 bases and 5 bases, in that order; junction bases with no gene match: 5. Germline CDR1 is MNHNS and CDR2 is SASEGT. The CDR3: CASSVTGGHEQYF. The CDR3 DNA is TGTGCCAGCAGCGTCACAGGGGGCCACGAGCAGTACTTC.

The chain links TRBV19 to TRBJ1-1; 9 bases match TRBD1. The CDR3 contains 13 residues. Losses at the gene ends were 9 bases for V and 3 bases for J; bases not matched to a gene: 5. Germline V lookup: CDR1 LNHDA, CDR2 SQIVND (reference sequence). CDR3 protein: CASTDRGYTEAFF. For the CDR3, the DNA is TGTGCCAGCACTGACAGGGGGTACACTGAAGCTTTCTTT.